The next 29 T cell receptor beta chains were all read from a single sample in a study of T cells in Graves' hyperthyroidism and ophthalmopathy. Amplified TCR beta CDR3 regions derived from RNA transcripts. Using the HTBI primer set, a first-round RT-PCR was run on the TCR CDR3. TCRdb redid the calling of the multiplex PCR reads with MiXCR, one entry per CDR3 protein. The sample has a few hundred thousand distinct CDR3 sequences; around a sixth are singletons. The specimen was blood. The receptor set was obtained from a woman in her twenties or thirties with Graves' hyperthyroidism.

This chain connects TRBV3-1 to TRBJ1-2; D gene uncertain. The CDR3 totals 11 residues. Germline loops: CDR1 LGHDT, CDR2 YNNKEL (reference sequence). V dropped 4 bases and J dropped 7 bases, with 7 bases sitting between them. The CDR3 spells CASSRWGGYTF. As DNA, the CDR3 is TGTGCCAGCAGCCGCTGGGGTGGCTACACCTTC.

As to this clonotype: With a much larger clone just one base away, this may be a read error. The V call is TRBV5-1, the J call TRBJ2-2; unclear D gene. Germline V gene sequence: CDR1 SGHRS, CDR2 YFSETQ. The CDR3 has 15 amino acids. Trimming took 3 bases from V and 0 from J, leaving 9 bases between them. The CDR3 here is CASSSATTNTGELFF. The CDR3 nucleotides are TGCGCCAGCAGCTCGGCCACCACGAACACCGGGGAGCTGTTTTTT.

This clonotype was observed at least ten times. The rearrangement links TRBV2 to TRBJ2-1; D gene ambiguous. The CDR3 spans 15 residues. CDR1 is SNHLY and CDR2 is FYNNEI in the germline V gene. Trimming pared 6 bases from V and 0 bases from J, leaving 12 bases between. The CDR3 here is CASSAGRSSYNEQFF. The DNA of the CDR3 is TGTGCCAGCAGCGCTGGACGGAGCTCCTACAATGAGCAGTTCTTC.

This clonotype showed up many times. This chain joins TRBV4-2 and TRBJ2-1; D call uncertain. Germline assignment: CDR1 LGHNA and CDR2 YNFKEQ. This CDR3 is 13 amino acids long. V was clipped by 4 bases and J by 9 bases, with 13 bases between them. CDR3 protein: CASSPNPDLEQFF. CDR3 sequence (DNA): TGTGCCAGCAGCCCCAACCCTGACCTTGAGCAGTTCTTC.

This chain joins TRBV27 and TRBJ2-3; 11 bases match TRBD2. V shed 3 bases, J shed 8 bases, and the junction held 7 bases outside the gene matches. The CDR3 covers 15 residues. From germline, CDR1 is MNHEY and CDR2 SMNVEV (reference sequence). The CDR3 region has the DNA TGTGCCAGCAGTTTCGGGACTAGCGGATCATCTACGCAGTATTTT. Protein product: CASSFGTSGSSTQYF.

There are many counts of this clonotype. CDR3 amino acids: CASSPRGGSHSYEQYF. In DNA form, the CDR3 reads TGTGCCAGCAGCCCGCGGGGCGGGAGTCACTCCTACGAGCAGTACTTC. The rearrangement uses TRBV7-3 and TRBJ2-7; 7 bases map to TRBD2. V gave up 5 bases and J gave up 0 bases; unmatched junction bases: 10. Germline V lookup: CDR1 SGHTA, CDR2 FQGTGA. This CDR3 is 16 amino acids long. The full variable domain, rest sourced from reference TRBV7-3 and TRBJ2-7, is GAGVSQTPSNKVTEKGKYVELRCDPISGHTALYWYRQSLGQGPEFLIYFQGTGAADDSGLPNDRFFAVRPEGSVSTLKIQRTERGDSAVYLCASSPRGGSHSYEQYFGPGTRLTVT.

This clonotype was recorded many times. The chain carries TRBV14 and TRBJ2-7; 10 bases agree with TRBD2. This CDR3 spans 16 amino acids. V trimming: 2 bases; J trimming: 4 bases; junction bases outside the gene matches: 8. Germline CDR1 is SGHDN and CDR2 is FVKESK. DNA for the CDR3: TGTGCCAGCAGCCAATATACCGGGACTAGCGCATACGAGCAGTACTTC. Translating gives CASSQYTGTSAYEQYF.

This clonotype appeared many times. The CDR3 spells CASGVMTPQWNEQFF. The DNA for the CDR3 is TGTGCCAGCGGCGTAATGACCCCGCAGTGGAATGAGCAGTTCTTC. V and J are TRBV5-8 and TRBJ2-1, with D uncertain. The germline CDR1 and CDR2 sequences are SGHTS and YDEGEE. Between the trimmed V and J ends, which lost 7 bases and 7 bases, there was a span of 21 bases. CDR3 length: 15 residues.

The gene calls are TRBV6-1 and TRBJ2-1, with 9 positions matching TRBD1. CDR1 is MNHNS and CDR2 is SASEGT in the germline V gene. Losses at the gene ends were 4 bases for V and 3 bases for J; bases not matched to a gene: 25. The CDR3 is 22 amino acids. The CDR3 sequence is CASSGGQGREGVTLLIYNEQFF. The CDR3 nucleotides read TGTGCCAGCAGTGGGGGACAGGGAAGGGAGGGAGTGACACTCCTAATCTACAATGAGCAGTTCTTC.

In its sample, this clonotype was seen a few times. A clone one base away is much larger, so this may be a read error. The rearrangement joins TRBV5-8 to TRBJ2-3; TRBD2 matches at 12 bases. Per the germline V gene, CDR1 is SGHTS and CDR2 is YDEGEE. The CDR3 extends over 14 amino acids. The V and J ends lost 4 bases and 5 bases, in that order; junction bases with no gene match: 2. This chain's CDR3 is CASSPGLAGDTQYF. The CDR3 DNA is TGTGCCAGCAGCCCGGGACTAGCGGGAGATACGCAGTATTTT.

The J gene is TRBJ2-7, the V gene TRBV27, with 9 bases matching TRBD1. This CDR3 region has 16 residues. After removal of 5 bases from V and 0 bases from J, the junction contained 8 bases not matched to a gene. Per the germline V gene, CDR1 is MNHEY and CDR2 is SMNVEV (reference sequence). The DNA of the CDR3 is TGTGCCAGCAGTCCGGGGACAGGGTACTCCTCCTACGAGCAGTACTTC. Protein: CASSPGTGYSSYEQYF.

This clonotype came up many times. The V gene is TRBV11-2, the J gene TRBJ2-7; D might be TRBD2 (6 bases). Trimming removed 4 bases from V and 2 bases from J, with 6 bases in between. The CDR3 sequence is 12 residues long. Germline V CDR1 and CDR2: SGHAT, FQNNGV. The CDR3 nucleotides read TGTGCCAGCAGCTGGACTACCTACGAGCAGTACTTC. Amino acids: CASSWTTYEQYF.

The V gene is TRBV5-5, the J gene TRBJ1-3; D is possibly TRBD1 (6 bases). The CDR3 length is 15 residues. The germline V gene has CDR1 SGHKS and CDR2 YYEKEE (reference sequence). Trimming cost V 5 bases and J 0 bases, with 12 bases left between them. CDR3 sequence reads: CASRQDSYSGNTIYF. Here the CDR3 DNA reads TGTGCCAGCAGACAGGACAGCTACTCTGGAAACACCATATATTTT.

This clonotype has just a few counts. DNA of the CDR3: TGTGCCACCAGTGAGGGGGGACTAGCGGGAGGGCAGGGTGAGCAGTTCTTC. Amino acid sequence: CATSEGGLAGGQGEQFF. The chain has TRBV24-1 and TRBJ2-1, with 16 bases aligning to TRBD2. Trimming at V came to 4 bases and at J to 9 bases, leaving 8 bases not matched to a gene. Germline loops: CDR1 KGHDR, CDR2 SFDVKD. The CDR3 is made up of 17 amino acids.

The sample holds a few counts of this clonotype. The rearrangement uses TRBV13 and TRBJ2-1; 8 positions match TRBD2. Germline CDR1 PRHDT, CDR2 FYEKMQ (reference sequence). J gave up 3 bases and V 5 bases, and 12 bases lay outside the gene matches. This CDR3 has 17 residues. The CDR3 here is CASSPSAGTRDYNEQFF. Written as DNA, the CDR3 is TGTGCCAGCAGCCCATCGGCCGGGACTAGAGACTACAATGAGCAGTTCTTC.

This clonotype was recorded many times. The chain recombines TRBV12-3 or TRBV12-4 with TRBJ2-5, with D possibly called TRBD1 or TRBD2 (5 bases each). Trimming stripped 4 bases from V and 5 bases from J, with 17 bases between. The CDR3 consists of 15 residues. The CDR3 DNA reads TGTGCCAGCAGTTCAGAGGGCAGGGCAGAGGAGACCCAGTACTTC. Translating it yields CASSSEGRAEETQYF.

The rearrangement joins TRBV14 to TRBJ2-3; no clear D. Trimming removed 3 bases at V and 6 bases at J, with 7 bases between. Germline CDR1 reads SGHDN; CDR2 reads FVKESK. This CDR3 is built from 12 residues. The CDR3, as DNA: TGTGCCAGCAGCCACGGCCCCGATACGCAGTATTTT. Translated: CASSHGPDTQYF.

This clonotype was observed at least ten times. The rearrangement uses TRBV12-3 or TRBV12-4 and TRBJ2-7; a possible D gene is TRBD2 (5 bases). Deletions cut 5 bases from V and 4 bases from J, with 15 bases between. The CDR3 loop spans 14 amino acids. The CDR3 region has the DNA TGTGCCAGCAGTCCCAAGCGGAATAGATACGAGCAGTACTTC. Amino acids: CASSPKRNRYEQYF.

This clonotype showed up just a few times. The chain couples TRBV7-9 to TRBJ1-5; no clear D gene. V was pared by 2 bases and J by 5 bases, with 7 bases between. The CDR3 is 13 residues long. Germline V gives CDR1 SEHNR, CDR2 FQNEAQ (reference sequence). The CDR3 is CASSLSRDQPQHF. In nucleotides, the CDR3 is TGTGCCAGCAGCTTAAGTCGGGATCAGCCCCAGCATTTT.

This clonotype was found many times. The rearrangement uses TRBV10-3 and TRBJ2-5; D is possibly TRBD2 (6 bases). V was cut by 6 bases and J by 4 bases, with 15 bases left in between. The length of the CDR3 is 14 residues. The V gene's germline CDR1 is ENHRY and CDR2 SYGVKD. CDR3 coding DNA: TGTGCCATCAGCGGGACGCCCGGGGGAGAGACCCAGTACTTC. Residues: CAISGTPGGETQYF.

The chain couples TRBV27 to TRBJ2-7; D perhaps matches TRBD2 (6 bases). The CDR3 loop spans 13 amino acids. The V and J ends lost 3 bases and 3 bases respectively, with 9 bases between them. CDR1 is MNHEY, CDR2 SMNVEV, per germline (reference sequence). The CDR3 reads CASSFSGDYEQYF. In nucleotides, the CDR3 is TGTGCCAGCAGTTTTTCGGGGGACTACGAGCAGTACTTC.

Ten or more counts support this clonotype. This chain connects TRBV3-1 to TRBJ2-5, with 7 nucleotides matching TRBD2. Germline CDR1 reads LGHDT; CDR2 reads YNNKEL (reference sequence). This CDR3 is built from 16 residues. V gave up 0 bases and J gave up 8 bases; unmatched junction bases: 12. DNA of the CDR3: TGTGCCAGCAGCCAAGATGGGGCTAGCGGTACGGGTACCCAGTACTTC. Amino acid sequence: CASSQDGASGTGTQYF.

Many counts were recorded for this clonotype. The rearrangement joins TRBV29-1 to TRBJ2-1, with 7 positions matching TRBD2. J lost 2 bases, V lost 7 bases, and 2 bases had no gene match. Germline V gives CDR1 SQVTM, CDR2 ANQGSEA. CDR3 length: 12 residues. The CDR3 protein is CSGGLAYNEQFF. The DNA for the CDR3 is TGCAGCGGAGGACTAGCCTACAATGAGCAGTTCTTC.

This clonotype was seen many times. This chain connects TRBV2 to TRBJ1-5; 8 bases agree with TRBD1. The CDR3 consists of 14 residues. Germline CDR1 is SNHLY and CDR2 is FYNNEI. The ends lost 6 bases at V and 7 bases at J; junction bases unmatched: 8. DNA of the CDR3: TGTGCCAGCAGAGACAGGGGAGGTTTCCAGCCCCAGCATTTT. Residues: CASRDRGGFQPQHF. Based on the CDR3 plus reference TRBV2 and TRBJ1-5, the full variable domain is EPEVTQTPSHQVTQMGQEVILRCVPISNHLYFYWYRQILGQKVEFLVSFYNNEISEKSEIFDDQFSVERPDGSNFTLKIRSTKLEDSAMYFCASRDRGGFQPQHFGDGTRLSIL.

The table lists this clonotype with many counts. This chain joins TRBV3-1 and TRBJ1-5, with 8 positions matching TRBD1. The CDR3 is made up of 16 amino acids. Looked up from germline, CDR1 is LGHDT and CDR2 is YNNKEL (reference sequence). V lost 1 base and J lost 5; bases outside the gene matches: 7. This CDR3 is CASSQGQGLFHQPQHF. CDR3 DNA sequence: TGTGCCAGCAGCCAAGGACAGGGGCTATTCCATCAGCCCCAGCATTTT.

This clonotype has only a few counts. The genes are TRBV30 and TRBJ2-7, with TRBD1 as a possible D gene (5 bases). The CDR3 spans 14 residues. In germline, CDR1 is GTSNPN, CDR2 SVGIG (reference sequence). Deletions cut 0 bases from V and 6 bases from J, with 15 bases between. CDR3 nucleotide sequence: TGTGCCTGGAGTGTAACGGCAGGGTCTGGCGAGCAGTACTTC. Its protein is CAWSVTAGSGEQYF. Together with reference TRBV30 and TRBJ2-7, the CDR3 gives the full variable domain: SQTIHQWPATLVQPVGSPLSLECTVEGTSNPNLYWYRQAAGRGLQLLFYSVGIGQISSEVPQNLSASRPQDRQFILSSKKLLLSDSGFYLCAWSVTAGSGEQYFGPGTRLTVT.

The sample holds a few counts of this clonotype. The CDR3 DNA reads TGTGCCAGCAGCCAAGAGGGGGACAGGGGTTTCTATGAGCAGTTCTTC. This translates into CASSQEGDRGFYEQFF. This chain connects TRBV4-2 to TRBJ2-1; TRBD1 agrees at 10 bases. Germline-derived CDR1 and CDR2 are LGHNA and YNFKEQ. The CDR3 extends over 16 amino acids. The ends lost 0 bases at V and 8 bases at J; junction bases unmatched: 7.

This clonotype was observed at least ten times. The chain employs TRBV7-9 and TRBJ2-7, with TRBD2 matching 13 bases. From germline, CDR1 is SEHNR and CDR2 FQNEAQ (reference sequence). The CDR3 extends over 15 amino acids. J lost 6 bases, V lost 5 bases, and 7 bases had no gene match. The CDR3 coding sequence is TGTGCCAGCAGCAACACACTAGCGGGAGGGGGCGAGCAGTACTTC. Its protein is CASSNTLAGGGEQYF. The complete variable domain, with remaining parts taken from reference TRBV7-9 and TRBJ2-7, reads DTGVSQNPRHKITKRGQNVTFRCDPISEHNRLYWYRQTLGQGPEFLTYFQNEAQLEKSRLLSDRFSAERPKGSFSTLEIQRTEQGDSAMYLCASSNTLAGGGEQYFGPGTRLTVT.

Comment on this clonotype: A much larger clone differs by one base, so this may be a read error. The chain carries TRBV2 and TRBJ2-1; 10 bases are shared with TRBD2. Germline CDR1 SNHLY, CDR2 FYNNEI. This CDR3 is built from 14 residues. The DNA of the CDR3 is TGTGTCAGAGGCCCTAGCGGGAGTGATAATGAGCAGTTCTTC. Residues: CVRGPSGSDNEQFF.